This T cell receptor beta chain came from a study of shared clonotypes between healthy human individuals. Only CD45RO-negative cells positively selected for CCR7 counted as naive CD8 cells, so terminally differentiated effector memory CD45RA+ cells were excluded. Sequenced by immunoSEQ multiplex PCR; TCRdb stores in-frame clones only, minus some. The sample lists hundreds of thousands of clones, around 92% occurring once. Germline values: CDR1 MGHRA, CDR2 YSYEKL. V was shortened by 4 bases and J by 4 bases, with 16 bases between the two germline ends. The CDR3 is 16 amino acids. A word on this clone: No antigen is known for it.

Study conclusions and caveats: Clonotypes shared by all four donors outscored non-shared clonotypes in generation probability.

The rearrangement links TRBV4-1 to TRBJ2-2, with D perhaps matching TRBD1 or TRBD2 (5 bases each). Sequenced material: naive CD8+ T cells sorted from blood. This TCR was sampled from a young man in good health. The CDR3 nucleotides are TGCGCCAGCAGCCCCGAAGGGGTCGGGGCCACCGGGGAGCTGTTTTTT. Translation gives CASSPEGVGATGELFF.